Following are 14 T cell receptor beta chains from one sample sequenced in a study of T-cell reconstitution after alpha-beta-depleted transplantation in children. The library targeted TCRbeta and was prepared with unique molecular identifiers. TCRdb re-analysed the PCR reads in MiXCR, keeping a single row per CDR3 protein. Among tens of thousands of distinct CDR3 sequences listed, approximately 8.7% were seen once. Sequenced here: PBMCs, mostly from graft donor cells, sampled 60 days after TCRalphabeta/CD19-depleted stem cell transplant. The receptors were gathered from a male patient aged 2-15 years who had a stem cell transplant for chronic granulomatous disease, so the T cells may come from the graft donor.

This clonotype was picked up many times. The V and J genes are TRBV28 and TRBJ2-5, with 7 bases identical to TRBD1. This CDR3 has 15 residues. The germline CDR1 and CDR2 sequences are MDHEN and SYDVKM. V dropped 5 bases and J dropped 2; count of bases not matched to a gene: 8. CDR3: CASSSWTGLQETQYF. The CDR3 DNA is TGTGCCAGCAGTAGTTGGACAGGCCTACAAGAGACCCAGTACTTC.

This clonotype was counted ten times or more. V usage is TRBV14 and J usage is TRBJ2-7; a possible D gene is TRBD2 (6 bases). Trimming removed 1 base from V and 3 bases from J, with 10 bases in between. The CDR3 runs to 14 residues. Looked up from germline, CDR1 is SGHDN and CDR2 is FVKESK. CDR3 nucleotide sequence: TGTGCCAGCAGCCAAGTTGGAGGGTACTACGAGCAGTACTTC. This sequence encodes CASSQVGGYYEQYF.

The V gene is TRBV6-5, the J gene TRBJ2-7; 12 bases are shared with TRBD1. The CDR3 is 15 residues long. Germline V CDR1 and CDR2: MNHEY, SVGAGI. V was pared by 2 bases and J by 6 bases, with 5 bases of the junction left unmatched. CDR3 in DNA: TGTGCCAGCAGTTACGCCGGGACAGGGGGCGTCGAGCAGTACTTC. Translating gives CASSYAGTGGVEQYF.

This clonotype appeared many times. The chain employs TRBV29-1 and TRBJ2-1; 15 bases are a match to TRBD2. CDR3 length: 19 residues. V was clipped by 0 bases and J by 3 bases; unmatched bases: 9. Germline loops: CDR1 SQVTM, CDR2 ANQGSEA. This CDR3 reads CSVEDLGTSGRPLYNEQFF. CDR3 nucleotides: TGCAGCGTTGAAGATCTAGGGACTAGCGGGAGGCCCCTCTACAATGAGCAGTTCTTC.

CDR3 nucleotide sequence: TGTGCCAGCAGTTCGCAGGGATCTGGGGCCAACGTCCTGACTTTC. This codes for CASSSQGSGANVLTF. The chain recombines TRBV6-5 with TRBJ2-6; tentatively, D is TRBD1 (5 bases). Germline V CDR1 and CDR2: MNHEY, SVGAGI. The CDR3 loop spans 15 amino acids. V was clipped by 4 bases and J by 1 base, with 8 bases between them.

This clonotype was counted at least ten times. This chain uses TRBV6-6 with TRBJ2-1; D perhaps matches TRBD2 (6 bases). Per germline, CDR1 MNHNY and CDR2 SVGAGI (reference sequence). Trimming removed 7 bases at V and 11 bases at J, with 12 bases between. The CDR3 length is 11 residues. CDR3 nucleotides: TGTGCCAGCACCACGCGGGGACAGCAGTTCTTC. This gives the protein CASTTRGQQFF.

This CDR3 is CSARPAGLYEQYF. The CDR3 nucleotides read TGCAGTGCTAGACCCGCAGGTCTTTACGAGCAGTACTTC. The V and J genes are TRBV20-1 and TRBJ2-7; D remains unclear. The germline V gene has CDR1 DFQATT and CDR2 SNEGSKA (reference sequence). Trimming removed 2 bases at V and 4 bases at J, with 12 bases between. This CDR3 is built from 13 residues.

A few counts support this clonotype. The rearrangement uses TRBV4-2 and TRBJ2-2; 10 positions match TRBD2. V shed 1 base, J shed 1 base, and the junction held 6 bases outside the gene matches. This CDR3 contains 18 residues. Germline V gene sequence: CDR1 LGHNA, CDR2 YNFKEQ. CDR3 protein: CASSQGASGRGNTGELFF. CDR3 bases: TGTGCCAGCAGCCAAGGAGCTAGCGGGAGAGGGAACACCGGGGAGCTGTTTTTT.

This clonotype has a handful of counts. V gene TRBV5-1 combines with J gene TRBJ2-2; perhaps TRBD1 as D (6 bases). Germline V gene data show CDR1 as SGHRS and CDR2 as YFSETQ. The CDR3 runs 16 residues. Trimming cost V 1 base and J 4 bases, with 14 bases left between them. The CDR3 bases are TGCGCCAGCAGCTTGCAAGGGGGTTCGATCACCGGGGAGCTGTTTTTT. It specifies CASSLQGGSITGELFF. The full variable domain, completed using reference TRBV5-1 and TRBJ2-2, is KAGVTQTPRYLIKTRGQQVTLSCSPISGHRSVSWYQQTPGQGLQFLFEYFSETQRNKGNFPGRFSGRQFSNSRSEMNVSTLELGDSALYLCASSLQGGSITGELFFGEGSRLTVL.

This clonotype has a handful of counts. V is TRBV24-1 and J is TRBJ2-5; D is undetermined. CDR3 length: 12 amino acids. Trimming shortened V by 5 bases and J by 1 base, and 4 bases separated the two germline ends. Germline values: CDR1 KGHDR, CDR2 SFDVKD. The CDR3 sequence: CATSGAQETQYF. In nucleotides, the CDR3 is TGTGCCACCAGTGGGGCCCAAGAGACCCAGTACTTC.

At least ten counts were recorded for this clonotype. The chain joins TRBV9 to TRBJ2-1; 7 positions agree with TRBD1. CDR3 length: 14 amino acids. The V gene's germline CDR1 is SGDLS and CDR2 YYNGEE. V was clipped by 0 bases and J by 3 bases; unmatched bases: 0. CDR3 residues: CASSVGQGYNEQFF. CDR3 sequence (DNA): TGTGCCAGCAGCGTAGGACAGGGCTACAATGAGCAGTTCTTC.

There are many counts of this clonotype. The rearrangement uses TRBV5-1 and TRBJ1-3; 10 bases map to TRBD1. CDR1 and CDR2 (germline): SGHRS, YFSETQ. Unmatched junction bases numbered 9, after V lost 4 bases and J lost 11 bases. This CDR3 contains 14 residues. The chain's CDR3 is CASSRGQGSQAIYF. The CDR3 DNA sequence: TGCGCCAGCAGCCGGGGACAGGGGAGTCAGGCCATATATTTT.

V and J are TRBV20-1 and TRBJ2-3; 8 bases align to TRBD2. Germline CDR1 DFQATT, CDR2 SNEGSKA (reference sequence). The ends lost 0 bases at V and 4 bases at J; junction bases unmatched: 9. This CDR3 comprises 16 residues. The CDR3 protein is CSARDWSGRGADTQYF. Here the CDR3 DNA reads TGCAGTGCTAGAGATTGGAGCGGGAGAGGCGCAGATACGCAGTATTTT.

This clonotype was detected ten times or more. J is TRBJ2-3 and V is TRBV6-6; D call uncertain. The CDR3 spans 11 residues. CDR1 is MNHNY, CDR2 SVGAGI, per germline (reference sequence). The ends were cut back, 4 bases at V and 3 bases at J, with 2 bases in the middle. The CDR3 bases are TGTGCCAGCAGTTCAACAGATACGCAGTATTTT. Its translation: CASSSTDTQYF.